Only one count was recorded for the clone carrying this T cell receptor beta chain. What it binds is unknown. This sample's TCRbeta library carried unique molecular identifier barcodes. TCRdb analysed the PCR reads with MiXCR anew, one entry per CDR3 protein. The sample holds 750,000 to 950,000 distinct CDR3 sequences; approximately 15% are singletons and the top ten take roughly 4.8%. The sample is drawn from a study of T-cell reconstitution after alpha-beta-depleted transplantation in children. Study-level points and caveats: Surviving recipient cells, namely T cells and thymic progenitors, were the source of high day-60 TCRbeta diversity in some patients. T cells produced anew were the main source of T-cell counts and diversity one year after transplant. Expanded graft clones, several hundred of them, were reportedly the source of alpha-beta T cells about two months after transplant.

The TCR sequence derives from a male patient younger than 18 who had a stem cell transplant for acute lymphoblastic leukemia, so the T cells may come from the graft donor. Sequences were derived from PBMCs, mostly from graft donor cells, sampled 360 days after TCRalphabeta/CD19-depleted stem cell transplant.

CDR3 residues: CASSSRTSGRGEQFF. The CDR3 DNA reads as TGTGCCAGCAGTTCCCGGACTAGCGGGAGGGGTGAGCAGTTCTTC. The rearrangement uses TRBV12-3 or TRBV12-4 and TRBJ2-1, with 15 bases lining up with TRBD2. This CDR3 is built from 15 residues. Trimming at V came to 4 bases and at J to 9 bases, leaving 4 bases not matched to a gene.